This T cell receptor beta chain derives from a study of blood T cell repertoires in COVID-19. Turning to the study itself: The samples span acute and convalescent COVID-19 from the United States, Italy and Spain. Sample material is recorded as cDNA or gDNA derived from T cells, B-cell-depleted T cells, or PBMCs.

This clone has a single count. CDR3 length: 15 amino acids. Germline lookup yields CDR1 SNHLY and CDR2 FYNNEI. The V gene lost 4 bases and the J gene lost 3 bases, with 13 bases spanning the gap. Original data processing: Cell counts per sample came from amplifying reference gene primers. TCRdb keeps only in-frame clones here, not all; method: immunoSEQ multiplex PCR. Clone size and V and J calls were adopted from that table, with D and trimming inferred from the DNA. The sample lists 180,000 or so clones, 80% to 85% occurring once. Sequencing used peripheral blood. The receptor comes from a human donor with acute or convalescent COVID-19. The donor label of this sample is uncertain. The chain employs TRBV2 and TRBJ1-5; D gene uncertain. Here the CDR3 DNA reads TGTGCCAGCAGTGCACCAGACACCTACAATCAGCCCCAGCATTTT. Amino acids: CASSAPDTYNQPQHF.